This T cell receptor beta chain was captured in a study of blood T cell repertoires in COVID-19. As for the study in general: Nucleic acid was either cDNA or gDNA, and it came from T cells, B-cell-depleted T cells, or PBMCs.

Germline lookup yields CDR1 SGHRS and CDR2 YFSETQ. The CDR3 is 15 residues long. After removal of 0 bases from V and 4 bases from J, the junction contained 4 bases not matched to a gene. In the study's own analysis: The assay estimated nucleated cells by amplifying reference gene primers. Libraries were prepared by immunoSEQ multiplex PCR; TCRdb keeps only in-frame clonotypes and omits some of them. V and J calls and clone size are as listed in that table; D and trimming were resolved from the DNA. Among some 160,000 clones, more than 80% were seen once, and the ten largest hold about 2.6%. The receptor comes from a man aged 55 to 70 with acute or convalescent COVID-19. The specimen sequenced was peripheral blood. The chain is built from TRBV5-1 and TRBJ2-7, with 10 positions matching TRBD1. The CDR3 sequence: CASSLGDRGGYEQYF. The CDR3 region has the DNA TGCGCCAGCAGCTTGGGGGACAGGGGAGGATACGAGCAGTACTTC.